This T cell receptor beta chain was profiled in a study of cytomegalovirus exposure and HLA in healthy donors. Primers included in the PCR were 60 Vbeta and 13 Jbeta primers. TCRdb's copy holds only in-frame clones and misses some; the assay was immunoSEQ multiplex PCR. Its listing shows over 150,000 clones. V gave up 5 bases and J gave up 8 bases, with 15 bases separating them. CDR1 is MNHNS and CDR2 is SASEGT in the germline V gene. The CDR3 length is 13 residues. Whole-study results and caveats: Reportedly, diagnosis of cytomegalovirus status by the classifier showed high specificity and sensitivity. There were three CMV-associated chains whose specificity for CMV antigens was confirmed in vitro. In most subjects, TCR beta sequences reportedly gave accurate predictions of HLA-A and HLA-B alleles.

Note on this clone: What it binds is unknown.

The source is a boy aged 5-17 years in good health and CMV-seronegative. Sample: PBMCs. The chain uses TRBV6-1 and TRBJ1-2; D remains ambiguous. The CDR3 DNA is TGTGCCAGCAGTCCCTACTTCGGGGAAGGCTACACCTTC. Amino acid sequence: CASSPYFGEGYTF.